Only a few counts were recorded for the clone carrying this T cell receptor (beta chain). Antigen unknown. This sample was included in a study of T cells in Graves' hyperthyroidism and ophthalmopathy. Study-wide results and caveats: Ophthalmopathy was model-predicted a median about 6.9 months pre-onset. Most expanded thyroid clonotypes above 0.001 also appeared in blood.

The source material, RNA transcripts, was used to amplify TCR beta CDR3 regions. The primer set for the first-round RT-PCR of the TCR CDR3 was HTBI. TCRdb processed the multiplex PCR reads anew with MiXCR; each CDR3 protein has one entry. Of about 840,000 distinct CDR3 sequences in the sample, around 39% are singletons; the top ten hold 7.5% to 9.5%. Germline assignment: CDR1 MNHNS and CDR2 SASEGT. J lost 7 bases, V lost 5 bases, and 11 bases had no gene match. This CDR3 is 14 amino acids long. The V gene is TRBV6-1, the J gene TRBJ2-7; TRBD2 matches 7 bases. The receptor's source is a man younger than 35 with Graves' hyperthyroidism. Material: blood. Written as DNA, the CDR3 is TGTGCCAGCAGTTATACTAGCGAGGCGTTGGAGCAGTACTTC. Protein product: CASSYTSEALEQYF.